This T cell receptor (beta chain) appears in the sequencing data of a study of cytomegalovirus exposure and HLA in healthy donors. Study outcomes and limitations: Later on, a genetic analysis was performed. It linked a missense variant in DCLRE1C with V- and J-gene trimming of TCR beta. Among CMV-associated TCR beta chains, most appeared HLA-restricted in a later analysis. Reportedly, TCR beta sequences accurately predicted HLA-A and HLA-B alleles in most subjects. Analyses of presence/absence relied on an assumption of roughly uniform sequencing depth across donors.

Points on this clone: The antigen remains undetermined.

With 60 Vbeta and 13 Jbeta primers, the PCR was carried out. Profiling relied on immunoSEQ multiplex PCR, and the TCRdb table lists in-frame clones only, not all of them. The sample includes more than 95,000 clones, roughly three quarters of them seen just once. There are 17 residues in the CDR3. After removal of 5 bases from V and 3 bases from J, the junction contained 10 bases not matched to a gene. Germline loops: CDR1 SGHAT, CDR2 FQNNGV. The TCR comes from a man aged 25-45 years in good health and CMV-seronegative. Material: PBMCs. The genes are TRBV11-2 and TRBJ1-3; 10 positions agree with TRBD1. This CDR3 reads CASSASRDRGGGNTIYF. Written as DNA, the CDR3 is TGTGCCAGCAGCGCCAGCCGGGACAGGGGAGGTGGAAACACCATATATTTT.